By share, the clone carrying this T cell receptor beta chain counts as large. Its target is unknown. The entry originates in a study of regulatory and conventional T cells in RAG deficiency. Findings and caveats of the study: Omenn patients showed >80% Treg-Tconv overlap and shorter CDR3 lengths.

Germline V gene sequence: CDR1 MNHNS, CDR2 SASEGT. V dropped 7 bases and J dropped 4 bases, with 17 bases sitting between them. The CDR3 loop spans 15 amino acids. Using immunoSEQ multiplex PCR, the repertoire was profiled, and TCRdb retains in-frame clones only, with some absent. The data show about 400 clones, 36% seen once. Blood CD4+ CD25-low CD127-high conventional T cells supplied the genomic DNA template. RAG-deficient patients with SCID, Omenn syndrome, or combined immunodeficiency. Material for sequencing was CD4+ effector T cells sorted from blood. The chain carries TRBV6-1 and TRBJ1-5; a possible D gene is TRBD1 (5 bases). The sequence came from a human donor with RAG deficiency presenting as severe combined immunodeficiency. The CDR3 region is CASIPSAGRNQPQHF. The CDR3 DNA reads TGTGCCAGCATCCCCTCGGCAGGGCGAAATCAGCCCCAGCATTTT.